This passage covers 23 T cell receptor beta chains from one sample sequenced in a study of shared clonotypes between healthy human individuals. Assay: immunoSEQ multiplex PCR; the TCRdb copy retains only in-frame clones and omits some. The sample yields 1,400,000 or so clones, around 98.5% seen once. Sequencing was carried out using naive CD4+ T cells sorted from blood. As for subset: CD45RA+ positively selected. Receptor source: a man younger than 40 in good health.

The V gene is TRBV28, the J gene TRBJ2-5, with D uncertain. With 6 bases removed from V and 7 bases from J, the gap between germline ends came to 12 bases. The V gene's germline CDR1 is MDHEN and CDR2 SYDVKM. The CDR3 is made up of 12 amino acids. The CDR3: CASSYGPGTQYF. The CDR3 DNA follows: TGTGCCAGCAGCTACGGCCCGGGGACCCAGTACTTC.

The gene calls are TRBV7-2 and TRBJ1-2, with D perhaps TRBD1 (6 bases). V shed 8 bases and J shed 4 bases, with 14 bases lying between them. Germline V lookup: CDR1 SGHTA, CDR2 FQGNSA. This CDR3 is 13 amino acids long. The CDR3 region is CASVREDSYGYTF. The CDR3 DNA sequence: TGTGCCAGCGTCAGGGAGGACAGCTATGGCTACACCTTC. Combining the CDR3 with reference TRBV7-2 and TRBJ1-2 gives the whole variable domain GAGVSQSPSNKVTEKGKDVELRCDPISGHTALYWYRQSLGQGLEFLIYFQGNSAPDKSGLPSDRFSAERTGGSVSTLTIQRTQQEDSAVYLCASVREDSYGYTFGSGTRLTVV.

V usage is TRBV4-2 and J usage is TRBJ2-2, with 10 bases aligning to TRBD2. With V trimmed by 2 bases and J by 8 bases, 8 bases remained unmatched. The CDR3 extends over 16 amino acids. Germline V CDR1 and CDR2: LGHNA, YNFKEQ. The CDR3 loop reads CASSQFTSGITGELFF. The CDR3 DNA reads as TGTGCCAGCAGCCAATTCACTAGCGGGATTACAGGGGAGCTGTTTTTT.

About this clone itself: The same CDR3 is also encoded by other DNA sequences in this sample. The CDR3 coding sequence is TGTGCCAGCAGTTTAAACTTCTACGAGCAGTACTTC. The encoded protein is CASSLNFYEQYF. The chain employs TRBV28 and TRBJ2-7; D ambiguous. The CDR3 length is 12 residues. Germline CDR1 MDHEN, CDR2 SYDVKM. V was trimmed by 2 bases and J by 3 bases, leaving 5 bases between them.

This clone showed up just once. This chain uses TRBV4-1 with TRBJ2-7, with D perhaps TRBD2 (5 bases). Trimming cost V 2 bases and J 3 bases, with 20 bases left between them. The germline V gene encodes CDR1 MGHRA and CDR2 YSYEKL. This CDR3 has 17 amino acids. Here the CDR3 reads CASSQSGRLPDFYEQYF. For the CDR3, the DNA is TGCGCCAGCAGCCAAAGCGGAAGGTTACCCGATTTCTACGAGCAGTACTTC.

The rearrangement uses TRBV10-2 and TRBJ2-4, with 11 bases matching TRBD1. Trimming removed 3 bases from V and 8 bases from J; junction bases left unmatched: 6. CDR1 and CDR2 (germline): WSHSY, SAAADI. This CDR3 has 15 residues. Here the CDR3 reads CASSEGTGGLDIQYF. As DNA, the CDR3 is TGCGCCAGCAGTGAAGGGACAGGGGGATTGGACATTCAGTACTTC.

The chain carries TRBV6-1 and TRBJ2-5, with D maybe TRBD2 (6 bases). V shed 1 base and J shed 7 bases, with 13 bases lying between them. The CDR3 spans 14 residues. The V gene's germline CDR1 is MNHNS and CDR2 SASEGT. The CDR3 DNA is TGTGCCAGCAGTGAAGGAGGAGGGAGCGGGACCCAGTACTTC. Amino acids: CASSEGGGSGTQYF.

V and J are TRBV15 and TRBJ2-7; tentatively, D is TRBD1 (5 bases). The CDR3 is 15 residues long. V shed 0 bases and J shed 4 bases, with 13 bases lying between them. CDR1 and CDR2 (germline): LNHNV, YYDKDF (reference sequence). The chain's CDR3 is CATSRDPDTRYEQYF. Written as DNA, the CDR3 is TGTGCCACCAGCAGAGACCCGGACACCCGATACGAGCAGTACTTC.

CDR3 sequence: CASRRDTGTIYEQYF. In DNA, the CDR3 is TGTGCCAGCAGGCGAGACACCGGGACTATCTACGAGCAGTACTTC. J is TRBJ2-7 and V is TRBV6-1, with 7 positions matching TRBD2. CDR1 and CDR2 from the germline V gene are MNHNS and SASEGT. There are 15 residues in the CDR3. Unmatched junction bases numbered 11, after V lost 6 bases and J lost 3 bases.

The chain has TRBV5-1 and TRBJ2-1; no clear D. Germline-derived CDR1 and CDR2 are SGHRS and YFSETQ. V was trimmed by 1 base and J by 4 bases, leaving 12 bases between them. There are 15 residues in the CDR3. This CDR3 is CASSLMVPQYNEQFF. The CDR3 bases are TGCGCCAGCAGCTTGATGGTACCGCAGTACAATGAGCAGTTCTTC.

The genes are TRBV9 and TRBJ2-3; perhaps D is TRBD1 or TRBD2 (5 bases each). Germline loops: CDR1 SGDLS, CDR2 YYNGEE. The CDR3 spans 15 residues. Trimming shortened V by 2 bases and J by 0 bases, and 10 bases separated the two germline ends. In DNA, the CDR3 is TGTGCCAGCAGCGTCTGGGGGAGTAGCACAGATACGCAGTATTTT. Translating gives CASSVWGSSTDTQYF. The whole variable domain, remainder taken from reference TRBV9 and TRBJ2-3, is DSGVTQTPKHLITATGQRVTLRCSPRSGDLSVYWYQQSLDQGLQFLIQYYNGEERAKGNILERFSAQQFPDLHSELNLSSLELGDSALYFCASSVWGSSTDTQYFGPGTRLTVL.

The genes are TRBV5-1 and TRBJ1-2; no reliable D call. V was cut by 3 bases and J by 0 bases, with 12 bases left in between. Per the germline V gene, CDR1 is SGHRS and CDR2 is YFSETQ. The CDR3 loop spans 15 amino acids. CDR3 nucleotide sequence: TGCGCCAGCAGCTCCCGAGTGGAGGCTAACTATGGCTACACCTTC. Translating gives CASSSRVEANYGYTF.

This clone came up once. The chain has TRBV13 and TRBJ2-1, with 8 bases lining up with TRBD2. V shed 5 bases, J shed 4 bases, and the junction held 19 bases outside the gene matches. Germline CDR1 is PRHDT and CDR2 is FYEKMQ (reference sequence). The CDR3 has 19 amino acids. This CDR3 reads CASSPPLGLGPSSYNEQFF. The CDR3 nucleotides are TGTGCCAGCAGCCCCCCTCTGGGACTAGGTCCGTCGTCATACAATGAGCAGTTCTTC.

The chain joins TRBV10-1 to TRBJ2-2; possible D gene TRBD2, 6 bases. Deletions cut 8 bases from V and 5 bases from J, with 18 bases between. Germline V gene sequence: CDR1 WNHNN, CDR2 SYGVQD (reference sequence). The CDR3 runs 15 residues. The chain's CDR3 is CASGLRASVTGELFF. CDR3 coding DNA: TGCGCCAGCGGGTTAAGGGCTAGCGTAACCGGGGAGCTGTTTTTT.

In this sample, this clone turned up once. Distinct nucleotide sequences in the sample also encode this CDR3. DNA of the CDR3: TGCAGCGTCGGACCAGGGGGCACTGAAGCTTTCTTT. It is translated as CSVGPGGTEAFF. This rearrangement joins TRBV29-1 to TRBJ1-1; TRBD1 agrees at 7 bases. With V trimmed by 6 bases and J by 4 bases, 5 bases remained unmatched. CDR3 length: 12 amino acids. The V gene's germline CDR1 is SQVTM and CDR2 ANQGSEA. The full variable domain, its missing parts supplied by reference TRBV29-1 and TRBJ1-1, is SAVISQKPSRDICQRGTSLTIQCQVDSQVTMMFWYRQQPGQSLTLIATANQGSEATYESGFVIDKFPISRPNLTFSTLTVSNMSPEDSSIYLCSVGPGGTEAFFGQGTRLTVV.

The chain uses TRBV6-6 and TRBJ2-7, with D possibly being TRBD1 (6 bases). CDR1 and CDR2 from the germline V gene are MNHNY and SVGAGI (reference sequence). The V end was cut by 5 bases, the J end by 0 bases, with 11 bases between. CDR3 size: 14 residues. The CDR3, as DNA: TGTGCCAGCAGTCCGGGACACCGCTCCTACGAGCAGTACTTC. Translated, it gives CASSPGHRSYEQYF.

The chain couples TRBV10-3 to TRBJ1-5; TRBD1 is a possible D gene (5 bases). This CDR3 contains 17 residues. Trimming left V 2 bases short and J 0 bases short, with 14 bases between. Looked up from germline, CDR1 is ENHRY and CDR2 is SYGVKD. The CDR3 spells CAISEGRGAGSNQPQHF. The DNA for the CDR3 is TGTGCCATCAGTGAGGGGAGGGGCGCGGGTAGCAATCAGCCCCAGCATTTT.

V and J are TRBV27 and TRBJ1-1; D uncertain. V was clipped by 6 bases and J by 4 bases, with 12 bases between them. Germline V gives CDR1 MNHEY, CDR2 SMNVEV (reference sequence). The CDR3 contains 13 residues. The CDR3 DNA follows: TGTGCCAGCAGCTACGGGGAGGGCACTGAAGCTTTCTTT. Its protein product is CASSYGEGTEAFF.

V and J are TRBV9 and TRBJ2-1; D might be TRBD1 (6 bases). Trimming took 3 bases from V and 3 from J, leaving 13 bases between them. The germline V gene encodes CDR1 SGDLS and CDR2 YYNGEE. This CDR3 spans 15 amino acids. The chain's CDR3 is CASSADLDSYNEQFF. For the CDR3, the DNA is TGTGCCAGCAGCGCCGACTTGGACAGCTACAATGAGCAGTTCTTC.

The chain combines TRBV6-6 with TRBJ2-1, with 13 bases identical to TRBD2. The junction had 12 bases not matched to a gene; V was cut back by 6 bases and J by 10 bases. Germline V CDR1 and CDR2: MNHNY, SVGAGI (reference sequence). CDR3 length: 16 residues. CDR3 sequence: CASSKAGGLAGDEQFF. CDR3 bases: TGTGCCAGCAGCAAAGCGGGCGGACTAGCGGGAGACGAGCAGTTCTTC.

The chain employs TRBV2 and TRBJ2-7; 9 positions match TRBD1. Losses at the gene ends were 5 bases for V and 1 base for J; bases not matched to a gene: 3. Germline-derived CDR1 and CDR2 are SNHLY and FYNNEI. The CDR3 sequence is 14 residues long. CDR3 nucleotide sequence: TGTGCCAGCAGTTCACAGGGGGCATCCTACGAGCAGTACTTC. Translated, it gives CASSSQGASYEQYF.

CDR3 residues: CASSLMGSTGYTF. CDR3 sequence (DNA): TGTGCCAGCAGTTTAATGGGGTCGACTGGCTACACCTTC. The J gene is TRBJ1-2, the V gene TRBV27; D is uncertain. The CDR3 is 13 amino acids. Germline CDR1 reads MNHEY; CDR2 reads SMNVEV (reference sequence). V was clipped by 2 bases and J by 7 bases, with 11 bases between them.

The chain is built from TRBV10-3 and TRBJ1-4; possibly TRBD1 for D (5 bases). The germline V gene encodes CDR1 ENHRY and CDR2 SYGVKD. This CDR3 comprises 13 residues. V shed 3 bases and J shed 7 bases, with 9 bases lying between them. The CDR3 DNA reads TGTGCCATCAGTGAAAGGGGTGGTGAAAAACTGTTTTTT. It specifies CAISERGGEKLFF.